These T cell receptor beta chains were read from a single sample in a study of cytomegalovirus exposure and HLA in healthy donors. Profiled with immunoSEQ multiplex PCR; TCRdb holds only in-frame clones, not every one. This sample yields 95,000 to 150,000 clones, of which about 79% are seen a single time; over 2.5% belongs to the top ten. Sequencing used PBMCs. These receptors all stem from a woman between 50 and 59 years old in good health and CMV-seronegative. The CDR3 runs from the conserved cysteine through the conserved F or W. The order of the fields is CDR3 protein, CDR3 DNA, D gene, V gene, CDR3 length, J gene, clone size. D genes are given only for firm matches. Clone size is given for some rows only: seen once, a few or many times, or a class if the clone is expanded.

cdr3_aa: CASSYEGVKDEQFF
cdr3_nt: TGTGCCAGCAGTTACGAGGGAGTAAAAGATGAGCAGTTCTTC
d_call: -
v_call: TRBV6-6
cdr3_length: 14
j_call: TRBJ2-1
clone_size: once

cdr3_aa: CASSSAGGIETQYF
cdr3_nt: TGTGCCAGTAGTTCAGCGGGAGGGATAGAGACCCAGTACTTC
d_call: TRBD2
v_call: TRBV19
cdr3_length: 14
j_call: TRBJ2-5
clone_size: -

cdr3_aa: CASSFIEAFF
cdr3_nt: TGTGCCAGCAGCTTCATTGAAGCTTTCTTT
d_call: -
v_call: TRBV7-9
cdr3_length: 10
j_call: TRBJ1-1
clone_size: -

cdr3_aa: CASITRQGNQPQHF
cdr3_nt: TGTGCCAGCATTACCCGACAGGGCAACCAGCCCCAGCATTTT
d_call: TRBD1
v_call: TRBV6-5
cdr3_length: 14
j_call: TRBJ1-5
clone_size: -

cdr3_aa: CASSQDPGQSNYGYTF
cdr3_nt: TGCGCCAGCAGCCAAGATCCAGGACAGAGTAACTATGGCTACACCTTC
d_call: -
v_call: TRBV4-3
cdr3_length: 16
j_call: TRBJ1-2
clone_size: few

cdr3_aa: CAWSTGGPMGYEQYF
cdr3_nt: TGTGCCTGGAGTACCGGGGGGCCGATGGGCTACGAGCAGTACTTC
d_call: -
v_call: TRBV30
cdr3_length: 15
j_call: TRBJ2-7
clone_size: few

cdr3_aa: CASSWTGDNNSPLHF
cdr3_nt: TGTGCCAGCAGTTGGACAGGGGATAACAATTCACCCCTCCACTTT
d_call: TRBD1
v_call: TRBV28
cdr3_length: 15
j_call: TRBJ1-6
clone_size: -

cdr3_aa: CASSFDDRAYNSPLHF
cdr3_nt: TGTGCCAGCAGTTTCGACGACAGGGCCTATAATTCACCCCTCCACTTT
d_call: TRBD1
v_call: TRBV6-6
cdr3_length: 16
j_call: TRBJ1-6
clone_size: -

cdr3_aa: CASSVLQGSTGELFF
cdr3_nt: TGTGCCAGCAGCGTCCTCCAGGGATCCACCGGGGAGCTGTTTTTT
d_call: -
v_call: TRBV9
cdr3_length: 15
j_call: TRBJ2-2
clone_size: -

cdr3_aa: CASSLSRVVSALEQYF
cdr3_nt: TGTGCCAGCAGCTTAAGCAGGGTCGTTTCAGCGCTCGAGCAGTACTTC
d_call: -
v_call: TRBV7-8
cdr3_length: 16
j_call: TRBJ2-7
clone_size: -

cdr3_aa: CASSLDSYQETQYF
cdr3_nt: TGTGCCAGCAGCTTAGACAGTTACCAAGAGACCCAGTACTTC
d_call: -
v_call: TRBV5-4
cdr3_length: 14
j_call: TRBJ2-5
clone_size: -

cdr3_aa: CASSEYYLGQGDEQYF
cdr3_nt: TGTGCCAGCAGTGAATATTACTTAGGACAGGGTGACGAGCAGTACTTC
d_call: TRBD1
v_call: TRBV25-1
cdr3_length: 16
j_call: TRBJ2-7
clone_size: -

cdr3_aa: CAWSLTRLVSYEQYF
cdr3_nt: TGTGCCTGGAGTTTAACCCGATTAGTTTCCTACGAGCAGTACTTC
d_call: -
v_call: TRBV30
cdr3_length: 15
j_call: TRBJ2-7
clone_size: -

cdr3_aa: CASSTGQVDKQYF
cdr3_nt: TGTGCCAGTAGTACGGGACAGGTCGACAAGCAGTACTTC
d_call: TRBD1
v_call: TRBV19
cdr3_length: 13
j_call: TRBJ2-7
clone_size: -

cdr3_aa: CASSLVGTGITNYGYTF
cdr3_nt: TGTGCCAGCAGCTTAGTAGGGACAGGGATTACTAACTATGGCTACACCTTC
d_call: TRBD1
v_call: TRBV7-2
cdr3_length: 17
j_call: TRBJ1-2
clone_size: -

cdr3_aa: CASRGDSNTIYF
cdr3_nt: TGCGCCAGCAGAGGGGACTCGAACACCATATATTTT
d_call: -
v_call: TRBV4-3
cdr3_length: 12
j_call: TRBJ1-3
clone_size: few

cdr3_aa: CATSREGGQGDETQYF
cdr3_nt: TGTGCCACCAGCAGAGAGGGGGGACAGGGAGATGAGACCCAGTACTTC
d_call: TRBD1
v_call: TRBV15
cdr3_length: 16
j_call: TRBJ2-5
clone_size: -

cdr3_aa: CASSVDLRGSYEQYF
cdr3_nt: TGTGCCAGCAGCGTAGATTTAAGGGGAAGTTACGAGCAGTACTTC
d_call: -
v_call: TRBV9
cdr3_length: 15
j_call: TRBJ2-7
clone_size: -

cdr3_aa: CASSSGLASAGELFF
cdr3_nt: TGTGCCAGCAGCTCCGGACTAGCGAGTGCCGGGGAGCTGTTTTTT
d_call: TRBD2
v_call: TRBV7-3
cdr3_length: 15
j_call: TRBJ2-2
clone_size: -

cdr3_aa: CASSIQANTEAFF
cdr3_nt: TGTGCCAGTAGTATCCAGGCGAACACTGAAGCTTTCTTT
d_call: -
v_call: TRBV19
cdr3_length: 13
j_call: TRBJ1-1
clone_size: few

cdr3_aa: CASSVKRSTGELFF
cdr3_nt: TGTGCCAGCAGCGTAAAGCGGAGCACCGGGGAGCTGTTTTTT
d_call: -
v_call: TRBV9
cdr3_length: 14
j_call: TRBJ2-2
clone_size: -

cdr3_aa: CASSVLDTSSYEQYF
cdr3_nt: TGTGCCAGCAGCGTTTTGGACACGAGCTCCTACGAGCAGTACTTC
d_call: -
v_call: TRBV9
cdr3_length: 15
j_call: TRBJ2-7
clone_size: -

cdr3_aa: CASSYSGGRAYEQYF
cdr3_nt: TGTGCCAGCAGTTACTCAGGCGGGAGGGCCTACGAGCAGTACTTC
d_call: TRBD2
v_call: TRBV6-6
cdr3_length: 15
j_call: TRBJ2-7
clone_size: -

cdr3_aa: CASSLFDSSGANVLTF
cdr3_nt: TGCGCCAGCAGCTTGTTCGACTCCTCTGGGGCCAACGTCCTGACTTTC
d_call: -
v_call: TRBV5-1
cdr3_length: 16
j_call: TRBJ2-6
clone_size: -

cdr3_aa: CASSRVVWKGNTEAFF
cdr3_nt: TGTGCCAGCAGCAGGGTAGTTTGGAAGGGGAACACTGAAGCTTTCTTT
d_call: -
v_call: TRBV28
cdr3_length: 16
j_call: TRBJ1-1
clone_size: -

cdr3_aa: CASSLGASGSFYEQYF
cdr3_nt: TGTGCCAGCAGCTTGGGGGCTAGCGGGAGCTTCTACGAGCAGTACTTC
d_call: TRBD2
v_call: TRBV5-6
cdr3_length: 16
j_call: TRBJ2-7
clone_size: -

cdr3_aa: CASSQERLAGVNEQFF
cdr3_nt: TGCGCCAGCAGCCAAGAACGGCTAGCGGGAGTCAATGAGCAGTTCTTC
d_call: TRBD2
v_call: TRBV4-1
cdr3_length: 16
j_call: TRBJ2-1
clone_size: -

cdr3_aa: CASSHPTGLVTGELFF
cdr3_nt: TGTGCCAGCAGCCACCCCACGGGACTAGTCACCGGGGAGCTGTTTTTT
d_call: TRBD2
v_call: TRBV27
cdr3_length: 16
j_call: TRBJ2-2
clone_size: -

cdr3_aa: CASWGLYTGELFF
cdr3_nt: TGTGCCAGCTGGGGACTTTACACCGGGGAGCTGTTTTTT
d_call: -
v_call: TRBV6-1
cdr3_length: 13
j_call: TRBJ2-2
clone_size: -

cdr3_aa: CASSFPWDRGYEQYF
cdr3_nt: TGTGCCAGCAGCTTTCCCTGGGACAGGGGCTACGAGCAGTACTTC
d_call: TRBD1
v_call: TRBV11-2
cdr3_length: 15
j_call: TRBJ2-7
clone_size: -

cdr3_aa: CASSIPGQVNEQFF
cdr3_nt: TGTGCCAGCAGCATTCCGGGACAGGTAAATGAGCAGTTCTTC
d_call: TRBD1
v_call: TRBV5-6
cdr3_length: 14
j_call: TRBJ2-1
clone_size: -

cdr3_aa: CAWRWTGGNEKLFF
cdr3_nt: TGTGCCTGGAGGTGGACAGGGGGCAATGAAAAACTGTTTTTT
d_call: TRBD1
v_call: TRBV30
cdr3_length: 14
j_call: TRBJ1-4
clone_size: -

cdr3_aa: CASSQEATSGYGYTF
cdr3_nt: TGTGCCAGCAGCCAAGAGGCCACCTCGGGCTATGGCTACACCTTC
d_call: -
v_call: TRBV4-2
cdr3_length: 15
j_call: TRBJ1-2
clone_size: few

cdr3_aa: CASSSKLETDTQYF
cdr3_nt: TGTGCCAGCAGCTCCAAGCTGGAGACAGATACGCAGTATTTT
d_call: -
v_call: TRBV7-2
cdr3_length: 14
j_call: TRBJ2-3
clone_size: -

cdr3_aa: CASSEFATSGVYEQYF
cdr3_nt: TGTGCCAGCAGTGAATTTGCGACTAGCGGGGTCTACGAGCAGTACTTC
d_call: TRBD2
v_call: TRBV2
cdr3_length: 16
j_call: TRBJ2-7
clone_size: -

cdr3_aa: CASSIGQGAPRNQPQHF
cdr3_nt: TGTGCCAGTAGTATAGGACAGGGGGCCCCAAGGAACCAGCCCCAGCATTTT
d_call: TRBD1
v_call: TRBV19
cdr3_length: 17
j_call: TRBJ1-5
clone_size: few

cdr3_aa: CASSYSGQGYYEQFF
cdr3_nt: TGTGCCAGCAGTTACTCGGGACAGGGTTACTATGAGCAGTTCTTC
d_call: TRBD1
v_call: TRBV6-5
cdr3_length: 15
j_call: TRBJ2-1
clone_size: -

cdr3_aa: CASSFRGNTGELFF
cdr3_nt: TGTGCCAGCAGCTTCAGGGGAAACACCGGGGAGCTGTTTTTT
d_call: -
v_call: TRBV11-3
cdr3_length: 14
j_call: TRBJ2-2
clone_size: few

cdr3_aa: CASSVGQGSLNEKLFF
cdr3_nt: TGTGCCAGCAGCGTAGGACAGGGATCGCTTAATGAAAAACTGTTTTTT
d_call: TRBD1
v_call: TRBV9
cdr3_length: 16
j_call: TRBJ1-4
clone_size: -

cdr3_aa: CASSFLGDRSNYGYTF
cdr3_nt: TGTGCCAGCAGTTTTCTCGGGGACAGGTCTAACTATGGCTACACCTTC
d_call: TRBD1
v_call: TRBV28
cdr3_length: 16
j_call: TRBJ1-2
clone_size: few

cdr3_aa: CASRWAAGESNTEAFF
cdr3_nt: TGTGCCAGCAGATGGGCGGCAGGGGAGTCGAACACTGAAGCTTTCTTT
d_call: -
v_call: TRBV5-6
cdr3_length: 16
j_call: TRBJ1-1
clone_size: -

cdr3_aa: CASSSTGTMNNEQFF
cdr3_nt: TGTGCCAGCAGCAGTACCGGGACAATGAACAATGAGCAGTTCTTC
d_call: -
v_call: TRBV21-1
cdr3_length: 15
j_call: TRBJ2-1
clone_size: -

cdr3_aa: CASSTVGQQNTEAFF
cdr3_nt: TGTGCCAGCAGTACTGTAGGACAGCAGAACACTGAAGCTTTCTTT
d_call: -
v_call: TRBV28
cdr3_length: 15
j_call: TRBJ1-1
clone_size: -

cdr3_aa: CASSDSLRDPTQPQHF
cdr3_nt: TGCGCCAGCAGTGACTCGCTCAGGGATCCCACCCAGCCCCAGCATTTT
d_call: -
v_call: TRBV10-2
cdr3_length: 16
j_call: TRBJ1-5
clone_size: once

cdr3_aa: CASSWGLAYTDTQYF
cdr3_nt: TGTGCCAGCAGCTGGGGACTAGCCTACACAGATACGCAGTATTTT
d_call: TRBD2
v_call: TRBV5-5
cdr3_length: 15
j_call: TRBJ2-3
clone_size: -

cdr3_aa: CASSEFFPSGSDEQFF
cdr3_nt: TGTGCCAGCAGTGAATTTTTCCCTAGCGGGAGCGATGAGCAGTTCTTC
d_call: TRBD2
v_call: TRBV25-1
cdr3_length: 16
j_call: TRBJ2-1
clone_size: once

cdr3_aa: CASSGQFGAYEQYF
cdr3_nt: TGTGCCAGTAGCGGACAGTTTGGAGCCTACGAGCAGTACTTC
d_call: -
v_call: TRBV19
cdr3_length: 14
j_call: TRBJ2-7
clone_size: once

cdr3_aa: CASSLGGLTKNIQYF
cdr3_nt: TGTGCCAGCAGCTTAGGAGGGTTGACCAAAAACATTCAGTACTTC
d_call: -
v_call: TRBV7-9
cdr3_length: 15
j_call: TRBJ2-4
clone_size: -

cdr3_aa: CASSVESVSSLEAFF
cdr3_nt: TGTGCCAGCAGCGTAGAGTCCGTTTCGAGCCTCGAGGCTTTCTTT
d_call: -
v_call: TRBV9
cdr3_length: 15
j_call: TRBJ1-1
clone_size: -

cdr3_aa: CASSRDREETQYF
cdr3_nt: TGTGCTAGCAGCCGCGACAGGGAAGAGACCCAGTACTTC
d_call: TRBD1
v_call: TRBV7-7
cdr3_length: 13
j_call: TRBJ2-5
clone_size: -

cdr3_aa: CASSQGGYGYTF
cdr3_nt: TGTGCCAGCAGTCAGGGAGGTTATGGCTACACCTTC
d_call: -
v_call: TRBV28
cdr3_length: 12
j_call: TRBJ1-2
clone_size: -

cdr3_aa: CAWSLGRGNEQFF
cdr3_nt: TGTGCCTGGAGTCTAGGACGAGGGAATGAGCAGTTCTTC
d_call: -
v_call: TRBV30
cdr3_length: 13
j_call: TRBJ2-1
clone_size: few

cdr3_aa: CASSRPPGQGPYNEQFF
cdr3_nt: TGTGCCAGCTCACGGCCCCCAGGACAGGGGCCCTACAATGAGCAGTTCTTC
d_call: TRBD1
v_call: TRBV18
cdr3_length: 17
j_call: TRBJ2-1
clone_size: -

cdr3_aa: CASSPAGQVTDTQYF
cdr3_nt: TGTGCCAGCAGCCCCGCGGGACAGGTCACAGATACGCAGTATTTT
d_call: TRBD1
v_call: TRBV7-3
cdr3_length: 15
j_call: TRBJ2-3
clone_size: -

cdr3_aa: CASSPGLSQEQFF
cdr3_nt: TGCGCCAGCAGCCCAGGACTTTCCCAAGAGCAGTTCTTC
d_call: -
v_call: TRBV4-3
cdr3_length: 13
j_call: TRBJ2-1
clone_size: -

cdr3_aa: CASSDTTGGREQYF
cdr3_nt: TGTGCCAGCAGCGATACCACAGGGGGTCGCGAGCAGTACTTC
d_call: TRBD1
v_call: TRBV7-6
cdr3_length: 14
j_call: TRBJ2-7
clone_size: -

cdr3_aa: CASSSMSLTSGRLRYF
cdr3_nt: TGTGCCAGCAGTTCCATGTCCCTGACTAGCGGGAGACTTCGCTACTTC
d_call: TRBD2
v_call: TRBV6-5
cdr3_length: 16
j_call: TRBJ2-5
clone_size: -

cdr3_aa: CASSLAGLAGKHEQYF
cdr3_nt: TGTGCCAGCAGCTTAGCAGGACTAGCGGGAAAGCACGAGCAGTACTTC
d_call: TRBD2
v_call: TRBV13
cdr3_length: 16
j_call: TRBJ2-7
clone_size: once

cdr3_aa: CASSPGSEQYF
cdr3_nt: TGTGCCAGCAGTCCAGGATCCGAGCAGTACTTC
d_call: -
v_call: TRBV28
cdr3_length: 11
j_call: TRBJ2-7
clone_size: -

cdr3_aa: CASSYYSSSSYNEQFF
cdr3_nt: TGTGCCAGCAGCTACTACTCCTCGAGCTCCTACAATGAGCAGTTCTTC
d_call: -
v_call: TRBV5-6
cdr3_length: 16
j_call: TRBJ2-1
clone_size: few